A selection of T cell receptor beta chains follows, all from one sample in a study of shared clonotypes between healthy human individuals. Assay used: immunoSEQ multiplex PCR; TCRdb lists only in-frame clones, some missing. The data hold some 2.4 million clones, with 80% to 95% observed a single time. The source material was naive CD4+ T cells from PBMCs. Every receptor here comes from a man younger than 30 in good health. Some clones in this sample may be carry-over from other donors' samples. CDR3s include the opening cysteine and the closing phenylalanine or tryptophan. The D gene is left open where the match is weak. Clone size is not always given. Where it is, it says once, few, many or a class for expanded clones.

-	-	TRBV18	TRBJ1-2	CASSPQGRPNYGYTF	TGTGCCAGCTCACCACAGGGTCGCCCCAACTATGGCTACACCTTC
-	once	TRBV5-1	TRBJ2-3	CASSPTVGTDTQYF	TGCGCCAGCAGCCCGACCGTGGGCACAGATACGCAGTATTTT
-	-	TRBV28	TRBJ2-3	CASSSTWGREIRSTDTQYF	TGTGCCAGCAGTTCGACTTGGGGCCGGGAGATTCGTAGCACAGATACGCAGTATTTT
TRBD2	-	TRBV10-3	TRBJ2-5	CAVGTSGQETQYF	TGTGCCGTCGGGACTAGCGGCCAAGAGACCCAGTACTTC
TRBD2	-	TRBV4-1	TRBJ2-7	CASSQKPGTSGSYSLYEQYF	TGCGCCAGCAGCCAAAAACCCGGGACTAGCGGGAGTTACTCCCTATACGAGCAGTACTTC
TRBD2	-	TRBV18	TRBJ2-3	CASSPLTSGSTDTQYF	TGTGCCAGCTCACCCCTGACTAGCGGCAGCACAGATACGCAGTATTTT
TRBD1	-	TRBV5-5	TRBJ1-2	CASSRDSYGYTF	TGTGCCAGCAGCCGGGACAGCTATGGCTACACCTTC
-	-	TRBV5-6	TRBJ1-6	CASTLTGALTGSPLHF	TGTGCCAGCACCTTAACGGGGGCGCTTACGGGGTCACCCCTCCACTTT
-	once	TRBV18	TRBJ1-1	CASSQNTMLNTEAFF	TGTGCCAGCTCCCAGAATACCATGCTGAACACTGAAGCTTTCTTT
-	once	TRBV6-1	TRBJ2-1	CASNGAHEQFF	TGTGCCAGCAATGGGGCACATGAGCAGTTCTTC
-	-	TRBV5-3	TRBJ1-1	CARSFAGTVNTEAFF	TGTGCCAGAAGCTTTGCCGGGACGGTGAACACTGAAGCTTTCTTT
-	-	TRBV7-9	TRBJ2-2	CASSPRPAGTTGELFF	TGTGCCAGCAGCCCGAGGCCGGCAGGGACCACCGGGGAGCTGTTTTTT
-	-	TRBV5-1	TRBJ2-3	CASSLAGVPYTDTQYF	TGCGCCAGCAGCTTGGCCGGAGTGCCCTACACAGATACGCAGTATTTT
-	-	TRBV27	TRBJ2-5	CASSFRSEAGETQYF	TGTGCCAGCAGTTTTCGAAGCGAGGCAGGGGAGACCCAGTACTTC
-	-	TRBV6-6	TRBJ1-5	CASSYSKGQPQHF	TGTGCCAGCAGTTACTCGAAGGGTCAGCCCCAGCATTTT
-	-	TRBV12-5	TRBJ2-1	CASGPGGGSANEQFF	TGTGCTAGTGGACCGGGGGGCGGGTCCGCTAATGAGCAGTTCTTC
-	-	TRBV18	TRBJ2-6	CASSPPFLGRSGANVLTF	TGTGCCAGCTCACCACCTTTCTTGGGCCGCTCTGGGGCCAACGTCCTGACTTTC
TRBD1	-	TRBV5-1	TRBJ2-2	CASSPRTGVNTGELFF	TGCGCCAGCAGCCCACGGACAGGGGTCAACACCGGGGAGCTGTTTTTT
-	-	TRBV7-2	TRBJ2-1	CASSKGRNEQFF	TGTGCCAGCAGCAAGGGGCGGAATGAGCAGTTCTTC
TRBD1	-	TRBV18	TRBJ1-2	CASSPATGNYGYTF	TGTGCCAGCTCACCCGCGACAGGGAACTATGGCTACACCTTC
TRBD1	-	TRBV6-6	TRBJ1-1	CASSKQGALDTEAFF	TGTGCCAGCAGTAAACAGGGGGCCTTGGACACTGAAGCTTTCTTT
-	-	TRBV7-3	TRBJ2-5	CASSSGAGETQYF	TGTGCCAGCAGCTCGGGAGCCGGGGAGACCCAGTACTTC
TRBD1	-	TRBV2	TRBJ1-2	CASSGGQGHSYGYTF	TGTGCCAGCAGCGGAGGACAGGGGCACTCCTATGGCTACACCTTC
TRBD1	-	TRBV6-1	TRBJ2-7	CASSEGAGGFYEQYF	TGTGCCAGCAGTGAAGGGGCAGGGGGCTTCTACGAGCAGTACTTC
-	-	TRBV6-6	TRBJ1-5	CASSFKQWGNQPQHF	TGTGCCAGCAGTTTCAAACAGTGGGGCAATCAGCCCCAGCATTTT
-	-	TRBV2	TRBJ2-7	CTSLTGWSYEQYF	TGTACCAGCTTAACAGGGTGGTCCTACGAGCAGTACTTC
-	-	TRBV10-3	TRBJ2-5	CTISEFGQQETQYF	TGTACCATCAGTGAGTTCGGACAGCAAGAGACCCAGTACTTC
TRBD1	-	TRBV28	TRBJ1-5	CASRAVGTGMNQPQHF	TGTGCCAGCAGGGCGGTCGGGACAGGGATGAATCAGCCCCAGCATTTT
-	few	TRBV9	TRBJ1-1	CASSVTRDGEAFF	TGTGCCAGCAGCGTCACTCGGGACGGTGAAGCTTTCTTT
TRBD2	-	TRBV7-9	TRBJ2-1	CASSTGLAGGSLSFYEQFF	TGTGCCAGCAGCACGGGACTAGCCGGGGGTTCTCTCTCGTTCTATGAGCAGTTCTTC
-	-	TRBV11-3	TRBJ2-3	CASSLGATGTDTQYF	TGTGCCAGCAGCTTAGGGGCGACTGGCACAGATACGCAGTATTTT
-	-	TRBV11-3	TRBJ2-7	CASSPAQSYEQYF	TGTGCCAGCAGCCCCGCACAGTCCTACGAGCAGTACTTC
TRBD2	-	TRBV28	TRBJ2-3	CASTPGTSGTDTQYF	TGTGCCAGCACCCCAGGTACTAGCGGTACAGATACGCAGTATTTT
TRBD1	-	TRBV28	TRBJ2-7	CASSLGTGLYEQYF	TGTGCCAGCAGTTTAGGGACAGGGCTCTACGAGCAGTACTTC
-	-	TRBV28	TRBJ2-7	CASSGQSSYEQYF	TGTGCCAGCAGTGGACAGAGCTCCTACGAGCAGTACTTC
-	once	TRBV5-6	TRBJ2-1	CASSLAGSLRSSYNEQFF	TGTGCCAGCAGCTTGGCGGGGTCTTTGCGGAGCTCCTACAATGAGCAGTTCTTC
-	-	TRBV7-8	TRBJ2-7	CASSLEWGPYEQYF	TGTGCCAGCAGCTTAGAGTGGGGGCCCTACGAGCAGTACTTC
TRBD1	-	TRBV28	TRBJ2-5	CASRTTGLETQYF	TGTGCCAGCAGGACGACAGGGCTAGAGACCCAGTACTTC
TRBD1	few	TRBV29-1	TRBJ1-1	CSVRQGATEAFF	TGCAGCGTTCGACAGGGGGCCACTGAAGCTTTCTTT
TRBD1	-	TRBV7-9	TRBJ2-4	CASSLGTGNIQYF	TGTGCCAGCAGCTTGGGGACAGGAAACATTCAGTACTTC
TRBD1	-	TRBV18	TRBJ2-7	CASVTVRDRAYEQYF	TGTGCCAGCGTAACCGTCCGGGACAGGGCCTACGAGCAGTACTTC
-	-	TRBV7-2	TRBJ1-5	CASSFLLSPQPQHF	TGTGCCAGCAGCTTTTTATTGTCCCCCCAGCCCCAGCATTTT
-	-	TRBV19	TRBJ1-2	CASRTEVWGSGYGYTF	TGTGCCAGTAGAACCGAAGTCTGGGGGTCGGGCTATGGCTACACCTTC
-	-	TRBV14	TRBJ1-2	CASSPFATVRYGYTF	TGTGCCAGCAGCCCCTTCGCGACAGTAAGATATGGCTACACCTTC
-	-	TRBV15	TRBJ2-5	CATISVRKETQYF	TGTGCCACCATTTCAGTTAGAAAAGAGACCCAGTACTTC
-	-	TRBV7-2	TRBJ2-1	CASSLGGTSSYNEQFF	TGTGCCAGCAGCTTAGGGGGGACGAGCTCCTACAATGAGCAGTTCTTC
TRBD1	-	TRBV6-6	TRBJ1-2	CASSPRQGAAGGYTF	TGTGCCAGCAGCCCTCGGCAGGGGGCGGCAGGGGGCTACACCTTC
TRBD2	-	TRBV4-2	TRBJ2-3	CASSQELAGNTDTQYF	TGTGCCAGCAGCCAAGAACTAGCGGGGAACACAGATACGCAGTATTTT
TRBD1	-	TRBV6-1	TRBJ1-5	CASSGSGGGQPQHF	TGTGCCAGCAGTGGGTCAGGGGGCGGACAGCCCCAGCATTTT
-	once	TRBV6-1	TRBJ2-1	CASELRESSYNEQFF	TGTGCCAGCGAGTTGAGGGAGAGCTCCTACAATGAGCAGTTCTTC
TRBD1	-	TRBV6-6	TRBJ2-7	CASSSTGYEQYF	TGTGCCAGCAGCTCGACAGGGTACGAGCAGTACTTC
TRBD2	-	TRBV11-2	TRBJ2-3	CASTRLAETDTQYF	TGTGCCAGCACCCGACTAGCGGAGACAGATACGCAGTATTTT
TRBD2	-	TRBV9	TRBJ2-3	CASSPTGLVIDTQYF	TGTGCCAGCAGCCCCACGGGACTAGTAATAGATACGCAGTATTTT
-	-	TRBV4-1	TRBJ1-2	CASSQGYGQDYGYTF	TGCGCCAGCAGCCAAGGGTACGGACAAGACTATGGCTACACCTTC
TRBD2	-	TRBV7-9	TRBJ2-1	CASSPQREGPRNEQFF	TGTGCCAGCAGCCCCCAGCGGGAGGGCCCTCGGAATGAGCAGTTCTTC